The present T cell receptor (beta chain) was sequenced within a study of cytomegalovirus exposure and HLA in healthy donors. Regarding the study as a whole: Listed as cytomegalovirus-associated were 164 TCR beta chains. When a later analysis was performed, an Asian-associated ancestry cluster reportedly had fewer N-insertions than the roughly 690-donor mean. Analyses of presence/absence relied on an assumption of roughly uniform sequencing depth across donors.

The sample holds a few counts of this clone. Its target is unknown. No CMV serostatus was recorded for this donor. Both 60 Vbeta primers and 13 Jbeta primers went into the PCR. Produced via immunoSEQ multiplex PCR; TCRdb's table is partial and in-frame only. The repertoire holds approximately 44,000 clones, with around two thirds as singletons. The source is a human donor in good health. Source material: PBMCs.

Here the CDR3 reads CASSQDPGDTQYF. CDR3 DNA sequence: TGCGCCAGCAGCCAAGACCCCGGAGATACGCAGTATTTT. V is TRBV4-1 and J is TRBJ2-3; D remains ambiguous. Trimming stripped 0 bases from V and 5 bases from J, with 6 bases between. The germline gives CDR1 MGHRA, CDR2 YSYEKL. This CDR3 has 13 amino acids.